The rows below give T cell receptor beta chains drawn from one sample of a study of CD8 T cells in ankylosing spondylitis. TCRdb fed the 5' RACE reads into MiXCR, producing one record per CDR3 protein. The sample consists of some 37,000 distinct CDR3 sequences, 13% of them appearing once. The sequencing input was synovial fluid, either unsorted or a sorted T cell fraction (not recorded which). All receptors derive from a male donor with ankylosing spondylitis. The CDR3 runs from the conserved cysteine through the conserved F or W. The D gene is left open where the match is weak. Clone size, where shown, is once, few, many, or a class for clones that have expanded.

J gene | V gene | D gene | clone size | CDR3 protein | CDR3 DNA
TRBJ1-5 | TRBV4-2 | TRBD1 | many | CASSHSVRGRGQPQHF | TGTGCCAGCAGCCACTCGGTCAGGGGGCGCGGGCAGCCCCAGCATTTT
TRBJ2-7 | TRBV6-1 | - | many | CASSDGTPTSFYEQYF | TGTGCCAGCAGTGACGGGACCCCGACATCCTTCTACGAGCAGTACTTC
TRBJ2-7 | TRBV12-3/TRBV12-4 | - | few | CASSSRQASSYEQYF | TGTGCCAGCAGTTCCCGACAGGCCAGCTCCTACGAGCAGTACTTC
TRBJ2-7 | TRBV6-5 | TRBD2 | many | CASSYSTSGSYEQYF | TGTGCCAGCAGTTACTCGACTAGCGGGAGTTACGAGCAGTACTTC
TRBJ2-2 | TRBV9 | - | - | CASSVGSGELFF | TGTGCCAGCAGCGTAGGCTCCGGGGAGCTGTTTTTT
TRBJ1-4 | TRBV15 | - | - | CATSRARGGGDEKLFF | TGTGCCACCAGCAGGGCCCGAGGGGGGGGTGATGAAAAACTGTTTTTT
TRBJ1-5 | TRBV7-6 | - | - | CASSRYTGRQPQHF | TGTGCCAGCAGCCGATACACGGGGAGGCAGCCCCAGCATTTT
TRBJ1-1 | TRBV9 | TRBD1 | many | CASSVGTGGFNTEAFF | TGTGCCAGCAGCGTCGGGACAGGGGGCTTTAACACTGAAGCTTTCTTT
TRBJ2-3 | TRBV15 | TRBD1 | many | CATSRAQGATDTQYF | TGTGCCACCAGCAGAGCCCAGGGGGCAACAGATACGCAGTATTTT
TRBJ2-3 | TRBV29-1 | - | few | CSVETFSWSEYHTDTQYF | TGCAGCGTTGAAACGTTTTCTTGGAGCGAATACCACACAGATACGCAGTATTTT
TRBJ1-1 | TRBV6-5 | - | many | CASSYDSGLNTEAFF | TGTGCCAGCAGTTACGATTCGGGACTCAACACTGAAGCTTTCTTT
TRBJ2-5 | TRBV28 | TRBD2 | - | CASSFLAGGRISGETQYF | TGTGCCAGCAGTTTCCTAGCGGGGGGGCGTATTTCAGGAGAGACCCAGTACTTC
TRBJ2-7 | TRBV29-1 | TRBD1 | many | CSVTGTGDYEQYF | TGCAGCGTCACCGGGACAGGGGACTACGAGCAGTACTTC
TRBJ1-1 | TRBV12-3/TRBV12-4 | - | - | CASSLVGFGTEAFF | TGTGCCAGCAGTTTAGTAGGGTTTGGCACTGAAGCTTTCTTT
TRBJ1-5 | TRBV12-3/TRBV12-4 | - | many | CASSQRGFNQPQHF | TGTGCCAGCAGTCAGAGGGGATTCAATCAGCCCCAGCATTTT
TRBJ1-2 | TRBV7-2 | TRBD1 | - | CASSLRGQGGYGYTF | TGTGCCAGCAGCTTGAGAGGACAGGGGGGATATGGCTACACCTTC
TRBJ2-7 | TRBV20-1 | - | few | CSATDSSSYEQYF | TGCAGTGCTACCGACTCGAGCTCCTACGAGCAGTACTTC
TRBJ2-4 | TRBV12-3/TRBV12-4 | TRBD1 | many | CASSPGTGQENIQYF | TGTGCCAGCAGCCCGGGGACAGGGCAAGAAAACATTCAGTACTTC
TRBJ2-3 | TRBV6-4 | TRBD2 | - | CASSDSGQSGGGDTQYF | TGTGCCAGCAGTGACTCAGGGCAGAGCGGGGGCGGGGATACGCAGTATTTT
TRBJ2-7 | TRBV2 | TRBD1 | many | CASRDRDYEQYF | TGTGCCAGCAGGGACAGGGACTACGAGCAGTACTTC
TRBJ2-2 | TRBV20-1 | - | many | CSAIDHVRTGELFF | TGCAGTGCTATCGACCACGTTCGTACCGGGGAGCTGTTTTTT
TRBJ2-3 | TRBV12-3/TRBV12-4 | - | few | CASSLELLLGDTQYF | TGTGCCAGCAGTTTAGAGCTTCTCCTCGGAGATACGCAGTATTTT
TRBJ2-3 | TRBV28 | - | few | CASSKAGGHTDTQYF | TGTGCCAGCAGTAAAGCAGGGGGGCATACAGATACGCAGTATTTT
TRBJ2-7 | TRBV7-9 | TRBD1 | - | CASSGPQGVIEQYF | TGTGCCAGCAGCGGGCCCCAGGGGGTTATTGAGCAGTACTTC
TRBJ2-1 | TRBV5-1 | TRBD2 | - | CASSLGWSSGFHEQFF | TGCGCCAGCAGCTTGGGCTGGTCTAGCGGGTTCCATGAGCAGTTCTTC
TRBJ1-1 | TRBV6-2/TRBV6-3 | - | - | CASSRPANTEAFF | TGTGCCAGTAGCCGGCCGGCAAACACTGAAGCTTTCTTT
TRBJ1-5 | TRBV6-2/TRBV6-3 | - | few | CASSYSNGQPQHF | TGTGCCAGCAGTTACTCGAACGGTCAGCCCCAGCATTTT
TRBJ2-7 | TRBV2 | - | few | CASTQGGVLYEQYF | TGTGCCAGCACCCAGGGGGGGGTTCTCTACGAGCAGTACTTC
TRBJ2-1 | TRBV20-1 | TRBD2 | many | CSARGLHYREQFF | TGCAGTGCTAGGGGACTACACTATAGGGAGCAGTTCTTC
TRBJ1-1 | TRBV9 | - | - | CASSVLLRTEAFF | TGTGCCAGCAGCGTACTCTTACGGACTGAAGCTTTCTTT
TRBJ1-3 | TRBV7-3 | - | many | CASSLHLSWNTIYF | TGTGCCAGCAGCTTGCACCTCTCCTGGAACACCATATATTTT
TRBJ2-1 | TRBV4-3 | - | - | CASSQELGQTDEQFF | TGCGCCAGCAGCCAAGAGTTAGGGCAAACGGATGAGCAGTTCTTC
TRBJ2-5 | TRBV12-3/TRBV12-4 | - | - | CASSFSETQYF | TGTGCCAGCAGTTTCTCGGAGACCCAGTACTTC
TRBJ1-1 | TRBV10-3 | - | medium-sized | CATAGVASSSEAFF | TGTGCCACGGCTGGAGTGGCTAGCTCTTCTGAAGCTTTCTTT
TRBJ1-3 | TRBV20-1 | TRBD1 | many | CSAPRTGSGNTIYF | TGCAGTGCCCCCCGGACAGGGTCTGGAAACACCATATATTTT
TRBJ1-1 | TRBV7-2 | - | few | CASSLVARTEAFF | TGTGCCAGCAGCTTAGTAGCGCGAACTGAAGCTTTCTTT
TRBJ2-7 | TRBV6-6 | - | few | CASSYLGSDEQYF | TGTGCCAGCAGTTACCTCGGCTCAGACGAGCAGTACTTC
TRBJ2-2 | TRBV21-1 | - | medium-sized | CASSKIWTGKLFF | TGTGCCAGCAGCAAAATATGGACAGGGAAGCTGTTTTTT
TRBJ2-7 | TRBV6-2/TRBV6-3 | TRBD1 | - | CASSYSGTGGYEQYF | TGTGCCAGCAGTTACTCCGGGACAGGGGGCTACGAGCAGTACTTC
TRBJ2-1 | TRBV10-3 | - | - | CAIRGGPHNEQFF | TGTGCCATTAGGGGGGGGCCCCACAATGAGCAGTTCTTC
TRBJ2-7 | TRBV27 | TRBD1 | - | CASSFVGTGDHEQYF | TGTGCCAGCAGTTTTGTAGGGACAGGGGACCACGAGCAGTACTTC
TRBJ2-5 | TRBV4-3 | - | - | CASSQDWTEQETQYF | TGCGCCAGCAGCCAAGATTGGACGGAACAAGAGACCCAGTACTTC
TRBJ2-1 | TRBV9 | - | - | CASSSMAGLDNEQFF | TGTGCCAGCAGCTCAATGGCAGGGTTGGATAATGAGCAGTTCTTC
TRBJ1-1 | TRBV20-1 | TRBD1 | many | CSDSPHRQGEAFF | TGCAGTGATTCCCCTCACAGACAGGGAGAAGCTTTCTTT
TRBJ2-7 | TRBV28 | TRBD2 | - | CASSLLPTSGNSYEQYF | TGTGCCAGCAGTTTACTCCCGACTAGCGGGAACTCCTACGAGCAGTACTTC
TRBJ2-5 | TRBV6-2/TRBV6-3 | - | few | CASSYDRGTHGETQYF | TGTGCCAGCAGTTACGATAGAGGGACCCACGGAGAGACCCAGTACTTC
TRBJ2-7 | TRBV7-8 | TRBD1 | many | CASNEGQGYEQYF | TGTGCCAGCAACGAGGGACAGGGTTACGAGCAGTACTTC
TRBJ2-7 | TRBV27 | - | - | CASRSGREMSYEQYF | TGTGCCAGCAGGAGTGGACGGGAGATGTCCTACGAGCAGTACTTC
TRBJ1-5 | TRBV7-9 | - | few | CASSLLDQPQHF | TGTGCCAGCAGCCTCCTGGATCAGCCCCAGCATTTT
TRBJ2-1 | TRBV24-1 | TRBD2 | many | CATSDFTGGQDEQFF | TGTGCCACCAGTGATTTTACGGGAGGGCAGGATGAGCAGTTCTTC